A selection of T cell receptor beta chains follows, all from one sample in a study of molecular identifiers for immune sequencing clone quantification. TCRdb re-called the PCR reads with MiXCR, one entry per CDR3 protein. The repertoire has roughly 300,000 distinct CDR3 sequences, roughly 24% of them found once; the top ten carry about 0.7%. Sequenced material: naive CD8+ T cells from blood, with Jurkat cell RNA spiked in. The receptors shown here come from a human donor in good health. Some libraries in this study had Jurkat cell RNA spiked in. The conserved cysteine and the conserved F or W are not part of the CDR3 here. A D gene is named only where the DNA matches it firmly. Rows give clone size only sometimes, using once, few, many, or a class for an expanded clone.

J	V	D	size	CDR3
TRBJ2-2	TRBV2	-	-	ASRLQSTGELF
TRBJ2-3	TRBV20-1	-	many	SASFPGRSTDTQY
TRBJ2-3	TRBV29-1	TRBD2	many	SVSSGTTDTQY
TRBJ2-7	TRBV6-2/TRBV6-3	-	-	ASSYGIPYKQY
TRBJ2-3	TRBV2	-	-	ASSEALGYTDTQY
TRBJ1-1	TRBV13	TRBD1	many	ATRQGPNTEAF
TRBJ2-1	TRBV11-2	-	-	ASSPDGSYNEQF
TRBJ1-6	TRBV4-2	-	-	ASSPPGSPLH
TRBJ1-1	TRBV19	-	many	ASNANRLNTEAF
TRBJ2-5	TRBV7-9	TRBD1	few	ASSPTKTGAKETQY
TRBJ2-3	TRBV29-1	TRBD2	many	SVSLPSGGATDTQY